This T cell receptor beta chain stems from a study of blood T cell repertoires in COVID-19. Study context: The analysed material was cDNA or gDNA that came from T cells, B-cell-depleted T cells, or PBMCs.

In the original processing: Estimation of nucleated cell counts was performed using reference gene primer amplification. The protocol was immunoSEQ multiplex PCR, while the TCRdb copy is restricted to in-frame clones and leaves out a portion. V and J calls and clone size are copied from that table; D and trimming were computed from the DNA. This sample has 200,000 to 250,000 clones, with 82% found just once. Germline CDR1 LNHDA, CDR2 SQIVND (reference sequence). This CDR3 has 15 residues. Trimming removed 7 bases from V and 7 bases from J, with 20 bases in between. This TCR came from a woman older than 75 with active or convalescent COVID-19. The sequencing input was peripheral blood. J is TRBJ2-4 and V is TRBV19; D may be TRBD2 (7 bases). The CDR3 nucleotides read TGTGCCAGTACCCCCGGGGGACACGGGAGGAACATTCAGTACTTC. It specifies CASTPGGHGRNIQYF.